Listed below are T cell receptor beta chains from one sample, sequenced in a study of OX40 agonist ivuxolimab in advanced cancers. The table came from immunoSEQ multiplex PCR; TCRdb's copy has only in-frame clones and leaves some out. The sample gives around 76,000 clones, roughly 90% of which show up once; more than 8.5% is in the top ten. The sequenced sample was CD4+ or CD8+ T cells sorted from blood, obtained in a trial of the OX40 agonist ivuxolimab. These receptors came from an adult with an advanced solid tumor such as melanoma, head and neck, liver or kidney cancer. The CDR3 runs from the conserved cysteine through the conserved F or W. A D gene is named only where the DNA matches it firmly. Part of the rows lack a size; the others show once, few, many or a class for expanded clones.

CDR3 length: 14; J gene: TRBJ2-1; clone size: NA; D gene: NA; V gene: TRBV5-1; CDR3 protein: CASSFGGVYNEQFF; CDR3 DNA: TGCGCCAGCAGCTTCGGGGGAGTATACAATGAGCAGTTCTTC
CDR3 length: 14; J gene: TRBJ1-4; clone size: NA; D gene: NA; V gene: TRBV2; CDR3 protein: CASRISATNEKLFF; CDR3 DNA: TGTGCCAGCCGAATTTCCGCAACTAATGAAAAACTGTTTTTT
CDR3 length: 14; J gene: TRBJ1-6; clone size: NA; D gene: NA; V gene: TRBV19; CDR3 protein: CASSRTGDNSPLHF; CDR3 DNA: TGTGCCAGTAGTCGGACGGGAGATAATTCACCCCTCCACTTT
CDR3 length: 13; J gene: TRBJ1-6; clone size: NA; D gene: NA; V gene: TRBV5-1; CDR3 protein: CASRRDANSPLHF; CDR3 DNA: TGCGCCAGCAGAAGGGACGCTAATTCACCCCTCCACTTT
CDR3 length: 14; J gene: TRBJ2-7; clone size: NA; D gene: NA; V gene: TRBV7-2; CDR3 protein: CASSSAVWVNEQYF; CDR3 DNA: TGTGCCAGCAGCTCCGCCGTCTGGGTCAACGAGCAGTACTTC
CDR3 length: 15; J gene: TRBJ1-5; clone size: NA; D gene: NA; V gene: TRBV1; CDR3 protein: CTSSQGSGRGQPQHF; CDR3 DNA: TGCACCAGCAGCCAAGGCTCCGGGAGGGGCCAGCCCCAGCATTTT
CDR3 length: 15; J gene: TRBJ2-7; clone size: NA; D gene: TRBD2; V gene: TRBV19; CDR3 protein: CASRGLAGDSYEQYF; CDR3 DNA: TGTGCCAGTAGAGGGCTAGCGGGAGACTCCTACGAGCAGTACTTC
CDR3 length: 13; J gene: TRBJ1-1; clone size: NA; D gene: NA; V gene: TRBV5-1; CDR3 protein: CASSLDPNTEAFF; CDR3 DNA: TGCGCCAGCAGTCTCGACCCGAACACTGAAGCTTTCTTT
CDR3 length: 14; J gene: TRBJ1-2; clone size: NA; D gene: NA; V gene: TRBV27; CDR3 protein: CASSFGQGNYGYTF; CDR3 DNA: TGTGCCAGCAGTTTTGGGCAGGGCAACTATGGCTACACCTTC
CDR3 length: 15; J gene: TRBJ2-3; clone size: NA; D gene: NA; V gene: TRBV18; CDR3 protein: CASSPPGLLTDTQYF; CDR3 DNA: TGTGCCAGCTCACCTCCGGGACTCCTCACAGATACGCAGTATTTT
CDR3 length: 11; J gene: TRBJ2-1; clone size: NA; D gene: NA; V gene: TRBV20-1; CDR3 protein: CSAPRTGVQFF; CDR3 DNA: TGCAGTGCCCCGAGGACGGGGGTCCAGTTCTTC
CDR3 length: 13; J gene: TRBJ2-3; clone size: NA; D gene: NA; V gene: TRBV7-9; CDR3 protein: CASSYNVADTQYF; CDR3 DNA: TGTGCCAGCAGTTATAACGTGGCAGATACGCAGTATTTT
CDR3 length: 16; J gene: TRBJ1-5; clone size: NA; D gene: NA; V gene: TRBV4-1; CDR3 protein: CASSRFRDGSNQPQHF; CDR3 DNA: TGCGCCAGCAGCCGGTTCCGGGACGGGAGCAATCAGCCCCAGCATTTT
CDR3 length: 16; J gene: TRBJ1-5; clone size: NA; D gene: NA; V gene: TRBV9; CDR3 protein: CASSVDSGEHNQPQHF; CDR3 DNA: TGTGCCAGCAGCGTAGATTCAGGGGAACACAATCAGCCCCAGCATTTT
CDR3 length: 15; J gene: TRBJ1-2; clone size: once; D gene: NA; V gene: TRBV7-8; CDR3 protein: CASSSFVGTAWGYTF; CDR3 DNA: TGTGCCAGCAGCTCCTTCGTGGGGACCGCCTGGGGCTACACCTTC
CDR3 length: 16; J gene: TRBJ1-4; clone size: NA; D gene: TRBD1; V gene: TRBV28; CDR3 protein: CASSSWGQGAYIKLFF; CDR3 DNA: TGTGCCAGCAGTTCCTGGGGACAGGGGGCCTATATAAAACTGTTTTTT
CDR3 length: 14; J gene: TRBJ2-7; clone size: NA; D gene: NA; V gene: TRBV2; CDR3 protein: CASRHRPYSYEQYF; CDR3 DNA: TGTGCCAGCCGGCACAGGCCCTACTCCTACGAGCAGTACTTC
CDR3 length: 14; J gene: TRBJ1-2; clone size: NA; D gene: TRBD1; V gene: TRBV19; CDR3 protein: CASSGTEANYGYTF; CDR3 DNA: TGTGCCAGTAGTGGGACAGAAGCTAACTATGGCTACACCTTC
CDR3 length: 14; J gene: TRBJ1-2; clone size: NA; D gene: TRBD1; V gene: TRBV5-4; CDR3 protein: CASSPRPGGYGYTF; CDR3 DNA: TGTGCCAGCAGCCCCCGGCCAGGGGGCTATGGCTACACCTTC
CDR3 length: 12; J gene: TRBJ1-2; clone size: NA; D gene: NA; V gene: TRBV6-1; CDR3 protein: CAESTGRGGYTF; CDR3 DNA: TGTGCCGAAAGCACGGGCAGGGGAGGCTACACCTTC
CDR3 length: 13; J gene: TRBJ1-1; clone size: NA; D gene: NA; V gene: TRBV7-2; CDR3 protein: CASSLTPNTEAFF; CDR3 DNA: TGTGCCAGCAGCTTAACCCCTAACACTGAAGCTTTCTTT
CDR3 length: 13; J gene: TRBJ2-7; clone size: NA; D gene: NA; V gene: TRBV7-9; CDR3 protein: CASSLNPPIEQYF; CDR3 DNA: TGTGCCAGCAGCTTAAATCCCCCGATCGAGCAGTACTTC
CDR3 length: 15; J gene: TRBJ2-5; clone size: once; D gene: TRBD2; V gene: TRBV5-1; CDR3 protein: CASSFSGNNGETQYF; CDR3 DNA: TGCGCCAGCAGCTTTAGCGGGAACAACGGGGAGACCCAGTACTTC
CDR3 length: 13; J gene: TRBJ1-2; clone size: NA; D gene: NA; V gene: TRBV28; CDR3 protein: CASREQFNYGYTF; CDR3 DNA: TGTGCCAGCAGGGAACAATTTAATTATGGCTACACCTTC
CDR3 length: 16; J gene: TRBJ1-1; clone size: NA; D gene: NA; V gene: TRBV28; CDR3 protein: CASSFTYDEGNTEAFF; CDR3 DNA: TGTGCCAGCAGCTTTACCTACGACGAGGGGAACACTGAAGCTTTCTTT
CDR3 length: 12; J gene: TRBJ1-2; clone size: NA; D gene: NA; V gene: TRBV14; CDR3 protein: CASSQVEGGDAF; CDR3 DNA: TGTGCCAGCAGCCAAGTTGAAGGAGGTGACGCCTTC
CDR3 length: 13; J gene: TRBJ1-1; clone size: NA; D gene: NA; V gene: TRBV9; CDR3 protein: CASSVRERTEAFF; CDR3 DNA: TGTGCCAGCAGCGTAAGGGAGAGAACTGAAGCTTTCTTT
CDR3 length: 12; J gene: TRBJ1-2; clone size: NA; D gene: TRBD1; V gene: TRBV5-4; CDR3 protein: CASSRGQDGYTF; CDR3 DNA: TGTGCCAGCAGCCGCGGACAGGATGGCTACACCTTC
CDR3 length: 16; J gene: TRBJ1-3; clone size: NA; D gene: NA; V gene: TRBV5-5; CDR3 protein: CASSLVGRSSGNTIYF; CDR3 DNA: TGTGCCAGCAGCTTGGTGGGACGGAGCTCTGGAAACACCATATATTTT
CDR3 length: 16; J gene: TRBJ1-1; clone size: NA; D gene: TRBD1; V gene: TRBV9; CDR3 protein: CASSASNPGGGTEAFF; CDR3 DNA: TGTGCCAGCAGCGCCTCGAATCCAGGGGGAGGAACTGAAGCTTTCTTT
CDR3 length: 15; J gene: TRBJ2-5; clone size: NA; D gene: TRBD1; V gene: TRBV19; CDR3 protein: CASSIRGQGEETQYF; CDR3 DNA: TGTGCCAGTAGTATTAGGGGACAGGGGGAAGAGACCCAGTACTTC
CDR3 length: 16; J gene: TRBJ2-3; clone size: NA; D gene: TRBD2; V gene: TRBV9; CDR3 protein: CASSTRTSGITDTQYF; CDR3 DNA: TGTGCCAGCAGCACCCGGACTAGCGGGATCACAGATACGCAGTATTTT
CDR3 length: 14; J gene: TRBJ2-1; clone size: once; D gene: NA; V gene: TRBV7-7; CDR3 protein: CASSLSSEYNEQFF; CDR3 DNA: TGTGCTAGCAGCTTATCTAGCGAATACAATGAGCAGTTCTTC
CDR3 length: 14; J gene: TRBJ1-2; clone size: NA; D gene: TRBD1; V gene: TRBV5-1; CDR3 protein: CASSRDRQSYGYTF; CDR3 DNA: TGCGCCAGCAGCAGGGACAGACAAAGCTATGGCTACACCTTC
CDR3 length: 17; J gene: TRBJ2-3; clone size: NA; D gene: TRBD2; V gene: TRBV29-1; CDR3 protein: CSVPSGTSGTSTDTQYF; CDR3 DNA: TGCAGCGTTCCATCCGGGACTAGCGGGACAAGCACAGATACGCAGTATTTT
CDR3 length: 11; J gene: TRBJ1-2; clone size: NA; D gene: NA; V gene: TRBV19; CDR3 protein: CASRTGGGYTF; CDR3 DNA: TGTGCCAGTAGAACAGGTGGAGGCTACACCTTC
CDR3 length: 15; J gene: TRBJ2-1; clone size: NA; D gene: NA; V gene: TRBV27; CDR3 protein: CASSSGSGAYNEQFF; CDR3 DNA: TGTGCCAGCAGTTCCGGATCGGGGGCCTACAATGAGCAGTTCTTC
CDR3 length: 14; J gene: TRBJ2-1; clone size: NA; D gene: TRBD2; V gene: TRBV28; CDR3 protein: CASSRSGTINEQFF; CDR3 DNA: TGTGCCAGCAGCAGATCCGGGACTATTAATGAGCAGTTCTTC
CDR3 length: 14; J gene: TRBJ1-2; clone size: NA; D gene: NA; V gene: TRBV28; CDR3 protein: CASSPSDQGRGYTF; CDR3 DNA: TGTGCCAGCAGCCCCTCCGACCAGGGAAGGGGCTACACCTTC
CDR3 length: 13; J gene: TRBJ2-7; clone size: NA; D gene: NA; V gene: TRBV11-3; CDR3 protein: CASSQGGSYEQYF; CDR3 DNA: TGTGCCAGCAGCCAGGGAGGCTCCTACGAGCAGTACTTC
CDR3 length: 15; J gene: TRBJ2-7; clone size: NA; D gene: NA; V gene: TRBV13; CDR3 protein: CASSSSMESSYEQYF; CDR3 DNA: TGTGCCAGCAGCTCCTCTATGGAGAGCTCCTACGAGCAGTACTTC
CDR3 length: 17; J gene: TRBJ1-2; clone size: NA; D gene: TRBD1; V gene: TRBV6-1; CDR3 protein: CASSGWIRTGGHYGYTF; CDR3 DNA: TGTGCCAGCAGTGGATGGATTAGGACAGGGGGCCACTATGGCTACACCTTC
CDR3 length: 14; J gene: TRBJ1-2; clone size: NA; D gene: TRBD1; V gene: TRBV27; CDR3 protein: CASSFLQGVFGYTF; CDR3 DNA: TGTGCCAGCAGTTTCCTTCAGGGGGTTTTTGGCTACACCTTC
CDR3 length: 13; J gene: TRBJ2-3; clone size: once; D gene: NA; V gene: TRBV10-1; CDR3 protein: CASSGSGTDTQYF; CDR3 DNA: TGCGCCAGCAGTGGGTCTGGCACAGATACGCAGTATTTT
CDR3 length: 14; J gene: TRBJ1-1; clone size: NA; D gene: TRBD1; V gene: TRBV2; CDR3 protein: CASSWGQGTTEAFF; CDR3 DNA: TGTGCCAGCAGTTGGGGACAGGGGACCACTGAAGCTTTCTTT
CDR3 length: 14; J gene: TRBJ2-3; clone size: NA; D gene: NA; V gene: TRBV7-2; CDR3 protein: CASTSWGPADTQYF; CDR3 DNA: TGTGCCAGCACCTCATGGGGTCCCGCAGATACGCAGTATTTT
CDR3 length: 15; J gene: TRBJ1-4; clone size: NA; D gene: NA; V gene: TRBV5-1; CDR3 protein: CASSTTFATNEKLFF; CDR3 DNA: TGCGCCAGCAGCACAACATTCGCAACTAATGAAAAACTGTTTTTT
CDR3 length: 14; J gene: TRBJ2-7; clone size: NA; D gene: NA; V gene: TRBV9; CDR3 protein: CASSPSTSGAEQYF; CDR3 DNA: TGTGCCAGCAGCCCGAGCACCTCCGGGGCGGAGCAGTACTTC
CDR3 length: 18; J gene: TRBJ2-2; clone size: NA; D gene: TRBD1; V gene: TRBV5-1; CDR3 protein: CASSLSRQGAPVTGELFF; CDR3 DNA: TGCGCCAGCAGCTTGTCCCGACAGGGGGCGCCGGTCACCGGGGAGCTGTTTTTT
CDR3 length: 16; J gene: TRBJ2-7; clone size: few; D gene: NA; V gene: TRBV5-1; CDR3 protein: CASSTLGRDSSYEQYF; CDR3 DNA: TGCGCCAGCAGCACCCTTGGCCGGGATAGCTCCTACGAGCAGTACTTC
CDR3 length: 17; J gene: TRBJ2-5; clone size: NA; D gene: TRBD1; V gene: TRBV5-1; CDR3 protein: CASSLGIDRGLGETQYF; CDR3 DNA: TGCGCCAGCAGCTTGGGAATTGACAGGGGGTTAGGAGAGACCCAGTACTTC
CDR3 length: 15; J gene: TRBJ2-2; clone size: NA; D gene: TRBD1; V gene: TRBV7-6; CDR3 protein: CASSSLTGTTGELFF; CDR3 DNA: TGTGCCAGCAGCTCCCTGACAGGGACCACCGGGGAGCTGTTTTTT
CDR3 length: 15; J gene: TRBJ1-2; clone size: NA; D gene: NA; V gene: TRBV7-2; CDR3 protein: CASSYQVQVNYGYTF; CDR3 DNA: TGTGCCAGCAGTTATCAGGTCCAGGTTAACTATGGCTACACCTTC